This TCR beta chain originates from a study of T cells in Graves' hyperthyroidism and ophthalmopathy (dated by TCRdb to between 2018 and 2020). General notes on the study: Peripheral blood samples were taken at the time of initial diagnosis, prior to any treatment. To identify distinguishing TCR V-J signatures, a discovery cohort of 90 to 100 patients was used, comprising some 45 with Graves' ophthalmopathy and some 60 with stable Graves' hyperthyroidism. The approximately 100 discovery patients were randomly split 7:3 into training and test sets. According to the paper, TCR Vbeta CDR3 sequencing was carried out on over 130 peripheral blood samples, which came from approximately 43 ophthalmopathy, under 85 hyperthyroidism and some 17 progressor patients. An independent validation cohort of around 19 hyperthyroidism patients and approximately 15 patients who later progressed to ophthalmopathy tested prospective prediction of ophthalmopathy. Thyroid tissue and blood T-cell repertoires from about six Graves' hyperthyroidism patients were also compared in the study. After sampling, hyperthyroidism patients received methimazole starting at 30 mg daily, and ophthalmopathy patients received high-dose intravenous methylprednisolone.

The TCR beta CDR3 regions were amplified from RNA transcripts. For the first round of RT-PCR on the TCR CDR3, the HTBI primer set was used together with the Qiagen OneStep RT-PCR kit. Libraries were constructed in a second round of multiplex PCR, after which size selection and purification were carried out. The libraries were sequenced on an Illumina HiSeq2000 using paired-end 100 bp reads. The source study handled its data this way. Raw data were processed with SOAPnuke, discarding reads with adapters, uncalled bases, mean Phred below 15, or no exact constant-primer or identifier match. High-quality paired reads were merged using COPE v1.2.5, and each unique nucleotide sequence was defined as a clonotype. MiTCR v1.1 was used to align the clonotypes against IMGT TRBV, TRBD and TRBJ reference segments. Analysis was restricted to V-J combinations with a frequency above 0.0001, which covered approximately 99% of repertoires. The TCS score was defined as the ratio of F50 (clonal expansion) to E x V (chaos), calculated using BLOSUM62-based TCRdist between CDR3 peptides within each V-J. Welch's t-statistics and random forest reduced roughly 500 V-J features to 10 to 15, which were used in a naive Bayes classifier (R e1071). The public reads were reprocessed in TCRdb via fastp at Q25 and MiXCR, keeping in-frame beta chains. Each entry merges the rows of one CDR3 protein and shows their most common DNA and genes. What appears here as the V and J calls and clone size reflects TCRdb's work, not the paper's. In this sample the table shows about 400,000 distinct CDR3 sequences, roughly 15% of which occur a single time. The ten largest account for 15% to 20% of the sample.

The table lists this clonotype with many counts. Its antigen is currently not known. Base quality data are lacking; no much larger clone is found one base away. Summary of the overall study and its limitations: In validation, progression to ophthalmopathy was predicted by the model with nearly 71% sensitivity and 72.22% specificity, a median of roughly 6 months before onset. Sample size was not statistically predetermined, and investigators were not blinded to group allocation. A 13 V-J signature model separated ophthalmopathy from stable hyperthyroidism, with around 91% sensitivity and 81.08% specificity in cross-validation and 80%/75% in testing. Most expanded thyroid clonotypes (frequency above 0.001) were also detected in blood, a finding suggesting that blood repertoires may reflect thyroid immune responses.

The CDR3 spans 15 residues, from the cysteine through the phenylalanine. The kept DNA is CDR3 alone, 45 bases in frame from the first base. CDR1 and CDR2 are read off the germline V gene as MDHEN and SYDVKM. V is pared back by 8 bases and J by 0 bases, with 17 bases lying between the germline termini. In the ophthalmopathy patients, disease was moderately to severely active, with a Clinical Activity Score of 3 or more, a NOSPECS grade of 4 or more, and a duration of less than 3 months. The study excluded patients with uncontrolled infections, other autoimmune diseases, pregnancy or lactation. Diagnoses were established on the basis of clinical symptoms, serum thyroxine and TRAb, thyroid ultrasound, and orbital computed tomography. Ficoll-Paque density gradient centrifugation was used to isolate PBMCs from approximately 10 ml of fresh peripheral blood. Trizol reagent was used to extract total RNA, and RNA quality was then checked on an Agilent 2100 Bioanalyzer.

The receptor chain draws on TRBV28 and TRBJ2-7, and possibly TRBD2, on 5 matching bases. This clonotype was obtained from a woman aged 55-70 years with Graves' ophthalmopathy. The sample consisted of blood. The CDR3 reads as follows: CASGFERRSSYEQYF. Here is the DNA: TGTGCCAGCGGCTTTGAGCGGAGGAGCTCCTACGAGCAGTACTTC.